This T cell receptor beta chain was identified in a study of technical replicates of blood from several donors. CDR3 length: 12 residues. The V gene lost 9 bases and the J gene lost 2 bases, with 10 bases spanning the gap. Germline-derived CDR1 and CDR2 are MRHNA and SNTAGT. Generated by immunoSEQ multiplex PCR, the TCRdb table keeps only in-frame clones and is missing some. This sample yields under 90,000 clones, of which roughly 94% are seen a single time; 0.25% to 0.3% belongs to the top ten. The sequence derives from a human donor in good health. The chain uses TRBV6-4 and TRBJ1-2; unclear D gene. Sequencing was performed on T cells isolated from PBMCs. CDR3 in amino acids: CASRDKNYGYTF. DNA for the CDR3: TGTGCCAGTCGAGATAAAAACTATGGCTACACCTTC.